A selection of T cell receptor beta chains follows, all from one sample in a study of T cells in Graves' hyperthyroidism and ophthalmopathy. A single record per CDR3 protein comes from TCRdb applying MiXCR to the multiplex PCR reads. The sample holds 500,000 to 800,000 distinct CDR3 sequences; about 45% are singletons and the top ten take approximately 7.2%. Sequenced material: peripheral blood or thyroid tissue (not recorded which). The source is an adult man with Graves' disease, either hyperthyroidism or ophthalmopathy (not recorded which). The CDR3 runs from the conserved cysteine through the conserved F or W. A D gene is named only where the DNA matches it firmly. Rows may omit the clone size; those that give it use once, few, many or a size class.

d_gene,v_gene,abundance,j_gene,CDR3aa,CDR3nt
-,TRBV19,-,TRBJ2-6,CASSGGNTEGANVLTF,TGTGCCAGTAGTGGAGGGAACACAGAAGGGGCCAACGTCCTGACTTTC
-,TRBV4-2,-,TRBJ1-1,CASSRSTSTEAFF,TGTGCCAGCAGCCGATCGACCTCAACTGAAGCTTTCTTT
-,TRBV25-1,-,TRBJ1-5,CASVGRENQPQHF,TGTGCCAGCGTAGGACGAGAGAATCAGCCCCAGCATTTT
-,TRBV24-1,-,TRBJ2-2,CATSTRALANTGELFF,TGTGCCACCAGTACCCGGGCGCTAGCGAACACCGGGGAGCTGTTTTTT
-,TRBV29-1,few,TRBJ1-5,CSAGGGGRDQPQHF,TGCAGCGCCGGAGGCGGGGGGAGGGATCAGCCCCAGCATTTT
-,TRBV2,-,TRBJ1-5,CASRDRAGASNQPQHF,TGTGCCAGCAGAGATCGTGCAGGGGCTAGCAATCAGCCCCAGCATTTT
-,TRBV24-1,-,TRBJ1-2,CATSVAPGGYGYTF,TGTGCCACCAGTGTGGCCCCCGGAGGGTATGGCTACACCTTC
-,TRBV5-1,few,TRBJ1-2,CASSMDAFGYGYTF,TGCGCCAGCAGCATGGACGCCTTTGGCTATGGCTACACCTTC
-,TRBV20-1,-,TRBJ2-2,CSARDSASVNTGELFF,TGCAGTGCTAGAGATAGCGCTAGCGTAAACACCGGGGAGCTGTTTTTT
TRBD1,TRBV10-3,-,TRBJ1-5,CATRDRGGVGSQPQHF,TGTGCCACCCGGGACAGGGGTGGTGTCGGGAGTCAGCCCCAGCATTTT
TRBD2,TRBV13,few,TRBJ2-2,CASSLLAGAVGELFF,TGTGCCAGCAGCCTACTAGCGGGAGCGGTCGGGGAGCTGTTTTTT
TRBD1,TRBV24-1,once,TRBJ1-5,CATSATTGNQPQHF,TGTGCCACCAGTGCCACGACAGGGAATCAGCCCCAGCATTTT
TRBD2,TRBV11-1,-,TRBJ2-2,CASSGPSSGIGTGELFF,TGTGCCAGCAGCGGTCCGTCTAGCGGGATTGGTACCGGGGAGCTGTTTTTT
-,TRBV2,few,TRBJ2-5,CASIEGGRFQETQYF,TGTGCCAGCATCGAGGGGGGGAGGTTCCAAGAGACCCAGTACTTC
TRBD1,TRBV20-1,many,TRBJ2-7,CSAIGTGGYEQYF,TGCAGTGCGATCGGGACAGGGGGCTACGAGCAGTACTTC
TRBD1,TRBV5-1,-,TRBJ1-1,CASRDGGQGYTEAFF,TGCGCCAGCAGGGACGGAGGACAGGGATACACTGAAGCTTTCTTT
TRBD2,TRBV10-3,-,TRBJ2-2,CAISVAAGYNTGELFF,TGTGCCATCAGTGTTGCAGCGGGATATAACACCGGGGAGCTGTTTTTT
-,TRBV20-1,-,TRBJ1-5,CSARVRRERDNQPQHF,TGCAGTGCTAGAGTTCGCAGGGAACGCGACAATCAGCCCCAGCATTTT
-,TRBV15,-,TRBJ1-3,CATSRGRGNTTYF,TGTGCCACCAGCAGAGGACGGGGGAACACCACATATTTT
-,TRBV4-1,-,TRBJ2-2,CASSLGHYTGELFF,TGCGCCAGCAGCCTAGGGCATTATACCGGGGAGCTGTTTTTT
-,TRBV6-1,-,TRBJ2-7,CASSYYRVASYEQYF,TGTGCCAGCAGTTACTATAGAGTGGCCTCCTACGAGCAGTACTTC
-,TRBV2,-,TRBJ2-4,CASKWTLAKNIQYF,TGTGCCAGCAAATGGACCCTAGCCAAAAACATTCAGTACTTC
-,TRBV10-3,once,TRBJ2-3,CAISESSPKSTDTQYF,TGTGCCATCAGTGAGTCGAGCCCGAAAAGCACAGATACGCAGTATTTT
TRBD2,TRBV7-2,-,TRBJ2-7,CASSLSASGRLRYYEQYF,TGTGCCAGCAGCTTATCTGCTAGCGGGAGATTACGTTACTACGAGCAGTACTTC
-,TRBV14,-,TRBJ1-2,CASSQDPRGAGINYGYTF,TGTGCCAGCAGCCAAGATCCGCGGGGGGCAGGAATTAACTATGGCTACACCTTC
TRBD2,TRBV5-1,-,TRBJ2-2,CASSRAGGSAGELFF,TGCGCCAGCAGTCGCGCGGGGGGGTCCGCCGGGGAGCTGTTTTTT
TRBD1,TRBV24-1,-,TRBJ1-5,CATAGQGSGNQPQHF,TGTGCCACCGCCGGACAGGGTTCGGGCAATCAGCCCCAGCATTTT
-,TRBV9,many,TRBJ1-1,CASSVAMNTEAFF,TGTGCCAGCAGCGTAGCGATGAACACTGAAGCTTTCTTT
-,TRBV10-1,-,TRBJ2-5,CASSRKALGTQYF,TGCGCCAGCAGTAGAAAAGCGCTCGGGACCCAGTACTTC
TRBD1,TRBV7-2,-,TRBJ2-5,CASSSWTGYETQYF,TGTGCCAGCAGCTCGTGGACAGGGTACGAGACCCAGTACTTC
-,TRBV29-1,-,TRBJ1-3,CSVAPGGMNTIYF,TGCAGCGTTGCGCCGGGGGGGATGAACACCATATATTTT
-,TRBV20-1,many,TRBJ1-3,CSARSRAGNTIYF,TGCAGTGCTAGGTCCAGGGCCGGAAACACCATATATTTT
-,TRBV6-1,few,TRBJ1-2,CASSSRPHGYTF,TGTGCCAGCAGTTCGAGACCTCATGGCTACACCTTC
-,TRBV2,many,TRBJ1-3,CASSVTNLSGNTIYF,TGTGCCAGCAGTGTAACCAACCTCTCTGGAAACACCATATATTTT
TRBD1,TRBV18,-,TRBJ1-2,CASSRQQGYYGYAF,TGTGCCAGCTCACGCCAACAGGGGTACTATGGCTACGCCTTC
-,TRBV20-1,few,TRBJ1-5,CSARDLAEGSRSQPQHF,TGCAGTGCTAGAGATCTGGCAGAAGGGAGTAGGAGTCAGCCCCAGCATTTT
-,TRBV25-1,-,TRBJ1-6,CASSLRPHGTNSPLHF,TGTGCCAGCAGCCTTAGACCACACGGAACTAATTCACCCCTCCACTTT
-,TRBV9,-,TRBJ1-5,CASSQDLAGAVQPQHF,TGTGCCAGCAGCCAAGATCTTGCAGGGGCCGTTCAGCCCCAGCATTTT
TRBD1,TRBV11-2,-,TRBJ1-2,CASSSNRGDDGYTF,TGTGCCAGCAGCTCCAACAGGGGAGACGATGGCTACACCTTC
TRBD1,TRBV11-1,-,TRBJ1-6,CASSLAGEGASPLHF,TGTGCCAGCAGCTTAGCGGGGGAGGGGGCTTCACCCCTCCACTTT
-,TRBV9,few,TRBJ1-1,CASRVRLMNTEAFF,TGTGCCAGCAGGGTACGGCTCATGAACACTGAAGCTTTCTTT
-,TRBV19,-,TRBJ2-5,CASSIGSQETQYF,TGTGCCAGTAGTATAGGTAGCCAAGAGACCCAGTACTTC
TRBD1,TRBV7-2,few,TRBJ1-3,CASSLGDRTPSGNTIYF,TGTGCCAGCAGCTTAGGGGACAGAACCCCCTCTGGAAACACCATATATTTT